The 24 T cell receptor beta chains presented below share a single source sample, sequenced in a study of T-cell memory formation after mild COVID-19. TCRdb re-derived calls from the 5' RACE reads in MiXCR, one entry per CDR3 protein. The sample has more than 250,000 distinct CDR3 sequences; 16% are singletons. Source material: PBMCs or a T cell subset sorted from them (not recorded which). The receptors stem from a man younger than 30 who had mild COVID-19 (a few samples of this study predate the infection). Cell type and time point are not known.

This clonotype occurred a few times. The J gene is TRBJ2-3, the V gene TRBV6-6; D gene uncertain. The germline CDR1 and CDR2 sequences are MNHNY and SVGAGI (reference sequence). This CDR3 contains 17 residues. Trimming shortened V by 3 bases and J by 0 bases, and 16 bases separated the two germline ends. CDR3 residues: CASSYGRVGMSTDTQYF. The DNA of the CDR3 is TGTGCCAGCAGTTATGGACGGGTGGGAATGAGCACAGATACGCAGTATTTT.

This clonotype was counted only a few times. V and J are TRBV20-1 and TRBJ2-3; TRBD2 agrees at 8 bases. The junction had 14 bases not matched to a gene; V was cut back by 0 bases and J by 6 bases. Germline-derived CDR1 and CDR2 are DFQATT and SNEGSKA (reference sequence). The CDR3 loop spans 17 amino acids. CDR3 sequence: CSARDGQPGLGADTQYF. The CDR3 DNA reads as TGCAGTGCTAGAGATGGGCAGCCGGGACTAGGGGCGGATACGCAGTATTTT.

The rearrangement uses TRBV20-1 and TRBJ2-7, with TRBD2 as a possible D gene (6 bases). The CDR3 contains 12 residues. Trimming removed 6 bases from V and 4 bases from J, with 13 bases in between. The germline CDR1 and CDR2 sequences are DFQATT and SNEGSKA (reference sequence). The CDR3 sequence is CSADRGRYEQYF. CDR3 coding DNA: TGCAGTGCCGACCGGGGGAGGTACGAGCAGTACTTC.

In its sample, this clonotype was seen a few times. The chain couples TRBV25-1 to TRBJ2-1, with a tentative D call TRBD2 (6 bases). The germline V gene encodes CDR1 MGHDK and CDR2 SYGVNS. The CDR3 consists of 16 residues. V lost 0 bases and J 5 bases, leaving 14 bases between the germline ends. Written as DNA, the CDR3 is TGTGCCAGCAGTGAATACGGAGGGACGGGGAACAATGAGCAGTTCTTC. This codes for CASSEYGGTGNNEQFF.

This chain uses TRBV7-2 with TRBJ2-5; TRBD2 aligns across 7 bases. This CDR3 contains 14 residues. The germline CDR1 and CDR2 sequences are SGHTA and FQGNSA. Germline trimming cut 11 bases from V and 1 base from J; bases unmatched to any gene: 10. The chain's CDR3 is CASCSQRGQETQYF. CDR3 coding DNA: TGTGCCTCCTGTTCCCAGCGGGGCCAAGAGACCCAGTACTTC.

This sequence joins TRBV5-1 and TRBJ1-4, with D possibly TRBD1 on 5 matching bases. The CDR3 is 13 residues long. CDR1 is SGHRS, CDR2 YFSETQ, per germline. V shed 2 bases and J shed 8 bases, with 10 bases lying between them. CDR3 sequence: CASSFGDGEKLFF. In DNA form, the CDR3 reads TGCGCCAGCAGCTTTGGGGACGGAGAAAAACTGTTTTTT. Full variable domain (outside the CDR3, taken from reference TRBV5-1 and TRBJ1-4): KAGVTQTPRYLIKTRGQQVTLSCSPISGHRSVSWYQQTPGQGLQFLFEYFSETQRNKGNFPGRFSGRQFSNSRSEMNVSTLELGDSALYLCASSFGDGEKLFFGSGTQLSVL.

This sequence joins TRBV7-2 and TRBJ2-7; D is unresolved. Germline V gene sequence: CDR1 SGHTA, CDR2 FQGNSA. V was shortened by 1 base and J by 0 bases, with 7 bases between the two germline ends. The CDR3 loop spans 14 amino acids. CDR3 sequence: CASSLVPNSYEQYF. The CDR3 DNA reads as TGTGCCAGCAGCTTAGTACCCAACTCCTACGAGCAGTACTTC.

V and J are TRBV5-1 and TRBJ2-5; D is uncertain. Trimming left V 0 bases short and J 1 base short, with 7 bases between. Germline V CDR1 and CDR2: SGHRS, YFSETQ. This CDR3 has 14 residues. As DNA, the CDR3 is TGCGCCAGCAGCTTGGCCTTACGCCAAGAGACCCAGTACTTC. Its translation: CASSLALRQETQYF.

This clonotype has more than one count but fewer than ten. CDR3 sequence (DNA): TGTGCCAGCAGCTTAGTACGGGAGGCCGGGGAGCTGTTTTTT. It encodes CASSLVREAGELFF. The chain uses TRBV11-2 and TRBJ2-2, with 7 positions matching TRBD2. Trimming at V came to 1 base and at J to 6 bases, leaving 2 bases not matched to a gene. The CDR3 consists of 14 residues. Germline V gene data show CDR1 as SGHAT and CDR2 as FQNNGV.

The chain has TRBV6-2 or TRBV6-3 and TRBJ1-6; D is unresolved. The CDR3 loop spans 14 amino acids. V was clipped by 0 bases and J by 7 bases, with 7 bases between them. Germline CDR1 and CDR2: MNHEY and SVGEGT. Here the CDR3 reads CASSYSGRNSPLHF. CDR3 bases: TGTGCCAGCAGTTACTCTGGCAGGAATTCACCCCTCCACTTT.

This clonotype was seen many times. For the CDR3, the DNA is TGTGCCAGCAGCCAAGATGTGGGCAGGGGCGGGGAGACCCAGTACTTC. This codes for CASSQDVGRGGETQYF. The rearrangement uses TRBV4-2 and TRBJ2-5, with a tentative D call TRBD1 (6 bases). Germline-derived CDR1 and CDR2 are LGHNA and YNFKEQ. V was trimmed by 0 bases and J by 5 bases, leaving 16 bases between them. This CDR3 has 16 amino acids.

This clonotype came up a few times. V gene TRBV12-3 or TRBV12-4 combines with J gene TRBJ2-7; D ambiguous. Trimming took 5 bases from V and 0 from J, leaving 8 bases between them. This CDR3 has 13 residues. The CDR3 DNA sequence: TGTGCCAGCAGTCGGGTAGTCTCCTACGAGCAGTACTTC. It codes for CASSRVVSYEQYF.

This clonotype was counted a few times. The rearrangement links TRBV27 to TRBJ1-6; D ambiguous. Germline lookup yields CDR1 MNHEY and CDR2 SMNVEV (reference sequence). V lost 3 bases, J lost 9 bases, and 6 bases lay in between. This CDR3 has 12 amino acids. CDR3 bases: TGTGCCAGCAGTTTTTCCCGTTCACCCCTCCACTTT. Encoded protein: CASSFSRSPLHF.

The genes are TRBV6-1 and TRBJ2-3; D unclear. This CDR3 spans 15 amino acids. Germline-derived CDR1 and CDR2 are MNHNS and SASEGT. V was clipped by 10 bases and J by 6 bases, with 23 bases between them. CDR3 nucleotide sequence: TGTGCCACCCGGAGCGACACGCTTAACTTTGATACGCAGTATTTT. Translating gives CATRSDTLNFDTQYF.

This clonotype was seen a few times. V usage is TRBV5-1 and J usage is TRBJ2-2; 7 nucleotides align to TRBD1. Germline CDR1 is SGHRS and CDR2 is YFSETQ. V dropped 3 bases and J dropped 2; count of bases not matched to a gene: 4. The CDR3 is 15 amino acids. The CDR3 coding sequence is TGCGCCAGCAGCTGGCGACAGGGAAACACCGGGGAGCTGTTTTTT. Translation gives CASSWRQGNTGELFF.

This rearrangement joins TRBV10-2 to TRBJ1-2; D is undetermined. With 6 bases removed from V and 3 bases from J, the gap between germline ends came to 8 bases. The germline V gene has CDR1 WSHSY and CDR2 SAAADI. The CDR3 is 12 residues long. CDR3 in amino acids: CASRGIDYGYTF. The CDR3 nucleotides are TGCGCCAGCAGGGGAATCGACTATGGCTACACCTTC.

This clonotype was detected only a few times. The chain employs TRBV12-3 or TRBV12-4 and TRBJ1-1; no definite D call. Trimming cost V 4 bases and J 10 bases, with 13 bases left between them. CDR3 length equals 12 residues. The CDR3 sequence is CASSSAQRAAFF. In DNA form, the CDR3 reads TGTGCCAGCAGTTCCGCACAGAGAGCAGCTTTCTTT.

This clonotype was observed a few times. This chain uses TRBV20-1 with TRBJ2-2, with a possible D match to TRBD1 (6 bases). Germline assignment: CDR1 DFQATT and CDR2 SNEGSKA (reference sequence). Trimming shortened V by 0 bases and J by 6 bases, and 11 bases separated the two germline ends. The CDR3 totals 14 residues. The CDR3 is CSARDPRGPGELFF. The CDR3 DNA is TGCAGTGCTAGAGATCCCAGGGGCCCCGGGGAGCTGTTTTTT.

The chain links TRBV24-1 to TRBJ2-1, with 12 nucleotides matching TRBD2. V trimming: 5 bases; J trimming: 7 bases; junction bases outside the gene matches: 8. There are 16 residues in the CDR3. Germline CDR1 reads KGHDR; CDR2 reads SFDVKD. The CDR3 region is CATSVASGGARNEQFF. CDR3 DNA sequence: TGTGCCACCAGTGTCGCTAGCGGGGGGGCACGAAATGAGCAGTTCTTC.

This clonotype occurred many times. The chain links TRBV10-3 to TRBJ1-5, with D possibly matching TRBD1 (5 bases). This CDR3 has 15 residues. The germline CDR1 and CDR2 sequences are ENHRY and SYGVKD. Trimming took 0 bases from V and 5 from J, leaving 11 bases between them. CDR3 region: CAISESRGWHQPQHF. Written as DNA, the CDR3 is TGTGCCATCAGTGAGTCAAGGGGTTGGCATCAGCCCCAGCATTTT.

This clonotype was recorded a few times. This chain uses TRBV7-2 with TRBJ1-2; 10 nucleotides agree with TRBD1. Trimming at V came to 5 bases and at J to 4 bases, leaving 7 bases not matched to a gene. In germline, CDR1 is SGHTA, CDR2 FQGNSA. The length of the CDR3 is 15 residues. The CDR3 sequence: CASSNTGTGAYGYTF. For the CDR3, the DNA is TGTGCCAGCAGCAACACCGGGACAGGGGCCTATGGCTACACCTTC.

This clonotype was detected a few times. This chain joins TRBV6-5 and TRBJ2-7; 10 nucleotides match TRBD2. CDR3 length: 13 residues. V trimming: 10 bases; J trimming: 4 bases; junction bases outside the gene matches: 7. Germline CDR1 is MNHEY and CDR2 is SVGAGI. The CDR3 DNA follows: TGTGCCACCTTAGCGGGGGGAGGTTACGAGCAGTACTTC. Translation: CATLAGGGYEQYF.

The chain employs TRBV4-2 and TRBJ1-6; D may be TRBD1 (5 bases). The V end lost 4 bases, the J end lost 6 bases, and 13 bases lay between the germline ends. This CDR3 is built from 15 residues. Germline-derived CDR1 and CDR2 are LGHNA and YNFKEQ. CDR3 nucleotide sequence: TGTGCCAGCAGCCTCGGGGGGGGAAGTAATTCACCCCTCCACTTT. This translates into CASSLGGGSNSPLHF.

This sequence joins TRBV4-1 and TRBJ1-5; perhaps TRBD1 as D (5 bases). This CDR3 is 16 amino acids long. The germline gives CDR1 MGHRA, CDR2 YSYEKL. V was pared by 2 bases and J by 1 base, with 12 bases between. CDR3 sequence reads: CASSQMGVGSNQPQHF. CDR3 bases: TGCGCCAGCAGCCAAATGGGGGTTGGGAGCAATCAGCCCCAGCATTTT.